Listed below are T cell receptor beta chains from one sample, sequenced in a study of identical twins. MiXCR, run by TCRdb on the 5' RACE reads, gives a single entry per CDR3 protein. This table holds 200,000 to 300,000 distinct CDR3 sequences, roughly 7.5% found once. The same sample was also studied in work on yellow fever vaccine responses in identical twins.

The sequenced material came from CD8+ T cells sorted from blood. The receptors here all came from a woman between 18 and 30 years old in good health. CDR3s include the opening cysteine and the closing phenylalanine or tryptophan.

TRBJ1-1	TRBV9	CASSVAGNTEAFF
TRBJ2-1	TRBV20-1	CSASGGGDEQFF
TRBJ1-1	TRBV12-3/TRBV12-4	CASSLTLEAFF
TRBJ2-2	TRBV27	CASSVMNTGELFF
TRBJ2-2	TRBV7-7	CASSRRGPGELFF
TRBJ2-1	TRBV7-2	CASSLVPSGRSGNEQFF
TRBJ1-4	TRBV3-1	CASSQTMGSTNEKLFF
TRBJ2-1	TRBV29-1	CSADSLVSYNEQFF
TRBJ2-2	TRBV6-1	CAINRDGANTGELFF
TRBJ2-3	TRBV11-2	CASTERGSYKSDTQYF
TRBJ2-1	TRBV20-1	CSALRGVEQFF
TRBJ2-2	TRBV5-8	CASRRPRGTGELFF
TRBJ2-1	TRBV12-3/TRBV12-4	CASSRAPNEQFF
TRBJ2-7	TRBV28	CASSPGTSASYEQYF
TRBJ1-1	TRBV27	CASSLSGTGRTEAFF
TRBJ2-5	TRBV5-1	CASSPWGGLQETQYF
TRBJ2-5	TRBV4-1	CASSHRLAGGQETQYF
TRBJ1-5	TRBV5-4	CASSMDARKDQPQHF
TRBJ2-5	TRBV7-2	CASSHGLAGRDQETQYF
TRBJ2-1	TRBV20-1	CSARGLAGDYNEQFF
TRBJ1-1	TRBV9	CASSATGGNLYTEAFF
TRBJ2-1	TRBV14	CASSQLTTSGGVNEQFF
TRBJ2-7	TRBV5-4	CASSSGQGFSYEQYF
TRBJ2-5	TRBV7-8	CASSLAWRRGHETQYF
TRBJ2-2	TRBV9	CASSDEAGTTGELFF
TRBJ2-7	TRBV3-1	CASGQGTSGRKAYEQYF
TRBJ2-1	TRBV6-5	CASSYSGLSVLGNEQFF
TRBJ2-5	TRBV25-1	CASSELWETQYF
TRBJ2-3	TRBV27	CASSLRWGITDTHYF
TRBJ2-7	TRBV7-9	CASSLASGVSYEQYF
TRBJ2-1	TRBV5-1	CASSQVGLWDSYNEQFF
TRBJ1-3	TRBV28	CASSAPTDSTGNTIYF
TRBJ2-1	TRBV7-8	CASSLGGFAGIKGNEQFF
TRBJ2-1	TRBV27	CASSRTSGRTSSSYNEQFF
TRBJ2-7	TRBV3-1	CASSKDREWAYEQYF
TRBJ2-2	TRBV28	CASSLQAGGELFF
TRBJ1-4	TRBV25-1	CASSVRQDVGEKLFF
TRBJ2-2	TRBV7-9	CASSPGEPNTGELFF
TRBJ2-3	TRBV9	CASSEELADTQYF
TRBJ2-1	TRBV3-1	CASSQDLGRDGEQFF
TRBJ2-1	TRBV20-1	CSARGPAAKYNEQFF
TRBJ2-5	TRBV29-1	CSVTGTSGTQETQYF
TRBJ2-5	TRBV12-3/TRBV12-4	CASSPRTGGYQETQYF
TRBJ2-1	TRBV28	CASSQILLVNEQFF
TRBJ1-6	TRBV7-9	CASSNRALGSLSPLHF
TRBJ1-1	TRBV7-9	CASRKGTEAFF
TRBJ2-5	TRBV5-1	CASSLVISETQYF
TRBJ2-1	TRBV10-3	CAITQLAGEGEQFF
TRBJ2-7	TRBV10-3	CAISEGGGVTTYEQYF
TRBJ1-1	TRBV18	CASSPGGSNTEAFF
TRBJ2-7	TRBV10-3	CAIRDLTGYEQYF